The T cell receptor beta chain under discussion was sequenced for a study of blood T cell repertoires in COVID-19. The CDR3 covers 15 residues. The germline V gene encodes CDR1 LGHNA and CDR2 YSLEER. V lost 1 base, J lost 7 bases, and 16 bases lay in between. Clones were sequenced by immunoSEQ multiplex PCR, and TCRdb holds only the in-frame ones, with some missing. The data hold about 50,000 clones, with around 89% observed a single time. This TCR was recovered from a human donor in a cohort sampled during active COVID-19. Input material: peripheral blood. The chain carries TRBV4-3 and TRBJ1-1; D perhaps matches TRBD1 (5 bases). The CDR3 protein is CASSQVPGFYGEAFF. CDR3 nucleotides: TGCGCCAGCAGCCAAGTCCCAGGGTTTTACGGTGAAGCTTTCTTT.